These 5 T cell receptor beta chains share one sample of origin, sequenced in a study of T cells after posttransplantation cyclophosphamide. Clones were read by immunoSEQ multiplex PCR, and TCRdb kept only the in-frame ones, dropping some. The sample consists of around 22,000 clones, approximately 87% of them appearing once. A marrow graft followed busulfan-fludarabine conditioning, with cyclophosphamide on days +3 and +4. The sample was PBMCs, taken after allogeneic stem cell transplant with posttransplant cyclophosphamide. All receptors come from a female patient in her thirties or forties who received an allogeneic stem cell transplant from an unrelated donor, was CMV-positive, and had no GVHD. The graft donor may account for some of the T cells.

V usage is TRBV4-2 and J usage is TRBJ2-1; 7 bases agree with TRBD1. Germline values: CDR1 LGHNA, CDR2 YNFKEQ. The CDR3 loop spans 18 amino acids. V lost 0 bases, J lost 1 base, and 9 bases stayed unmatched. The CDR3 is CASSQDLQGYGSYNEQFF. As DNA, the CDR3 is TGTGCCAGCAGCCAAGACTTACAGGGGTACGGGTCCTACAATGAGCAGTTCTTC.

This rearrangement joins TRBV30 to TRBJ1-5; 8 nucleotides match TRBD1. The CDR3 sequence is 13 residues long. Per the germline V gene, CDR1 is GTSNPN and CDR2 is SVGIG (reference sequence). V lost 8 bases and J lost 3; bases outside the gene matches: 6. The CDR3: CASGTGNNQPQHF. CDR3 in DNA: TGTGCCAGCGGGACAGGAAACAATCAGCCCCAGCATTTT. Based on the CDR3 plus reference TRBV30 and TRBJ1-5, the full variable domain is SQTIHQWPATLVQPVGSPLSLECTVEGTSNPNLYWYRQAAGRGLQLLFYSVGIGQISSEVPQNLSASRPQDRQFILSSKKLLLSDSGFYLCASGTGNNQPQHFGDGTRLSIL.

This chain's CDR3 is CASARTGGNSPLHF. DNA of the CDR3: TGTGCCAGCGCCAGGACAGGGGGTAATTCACCCCTCCACTTT. The genes are TRBV27 and TRBJ1-6; 10 nucleotides match TRBD1. V dropped 8 bases and J dropped 6; count of bases not matched to a gene: 4. The CDR3 has 14 amino acids. Germline CDR1 reads MNHEY; CDR2 reads SMNVEV (reference sequence).

V usage is TRBV6-1 and J usage is TRBJ1-5; 10 nucleotides agree with TRBD1. J gave up 0 bases and V 4 bases, and 6 bases lay outside the gene matches. Germline V lookup: CDR1 MNHNS, CDR2 SASEGT. This CDR3 region has 17 residues. CDR3: CASSVGTGVGSNQPQHF. For the CDR3, the DNA is TGTGCCAGCAGTGTGGGGACAGGGGTCGGTAGCAATCAGCCCCAGCATTTT.

This rearrangement joins TRBV2 to TRBJ2-3; the D gene is possibly TRBD2 (5 bases). Germline assignment: CDR1 SNHLY and CDR2 FYNNEI. This CDR3 has 15 residues. V was trimmed by 0 bases and J by 2 bases, leaving 9 bases between them. DNA for the CDR3: TGTGCCAGCAGTGAAGCGCTTGGACTCACAGATACGCAGTATTTT. Protein product: CASSEALGLTDTQYF.